This is a list of T cell receptor beta chains from one sample in a study of regulatory T cells in long-lasting Graves disease. TCRdb independently ran MiXCR on the multiplex PCR reads; one entry per CDR3 protein. This table has about 470,000 distinct CDR3 sequences, 20% to 25% appearing once. The source was peripheral blood mononuclear cells (PBMCs), collected when the disease was refractory, from a patient treated with antithyroid drugs. All receptors derive from a female donor with Graves disease. Each CDR3 is given with its conserved first and last residue. The D gene is left open where the match is weak. Some rows mark clone size as missing; the rest say once, few, many or name a class of expanded clone.

d_call clone_size j_call v_call cdr3_nt cdr3_aa
TRBD2 many TRBJ2-7 TRBV27 TGTGCCAGCACCCCTCTAGCGGGGGGCGGGGACGAGCAGTACTTC CASTPLAGGGDEQYF
NA many TRBJ2-6 TRBV12-3/TRBV12-4 TGTGCCAGCAGTCCAGGGGATACTGGGGCCAACGTCCTGACTTTC CASSPGDTGANVLTF
NA NA TRBJ2-7 TRBV11-2 TGTGCCAGCAGCCCAGACCTTAGCGACGAGCAGTACTTC CASSPDLSDEQYF
NA many TRBJ2-5 TRBV24-1 TGTGCCACCAGTGACCAAAACAGGGGAGGGGAAGAGACCCAGTACTTC CATSDQNRGGEETQYF
NA few TRBJ2-7 TRBV12-3/TRBV12-4 TGTGCCAGCAGTTTTGGGGGGGCTCGCGAGCAGTACTTC CASSFGGAREQYF
NA many TRBJ1-6 TRBV12-3/TRBV12-4 TGTGCCAGCAGTCCAGACACAAATTCACCCCTCCACTTT CASSPDTNSPLHF
NA NA TRBJ2-7 TRBV12-3/TRBV12-4 TGTGCCAGCAGCCACAACAGCGGCCCCTACGAGCAGTACTTC CASSHNSGPYEQYF
NA NA TRBJ1-3 TRBV7-2 TGTGCCAGCAGCTTAGGCACTTTCTCTGGAAACACCATATATTTT CASSLGTFSGNTIYF
TRBD1 few TRBJ1-1 TRBV19 TGTGCCAGTAGTATACAGGGGGCGGTTGAAGCTTTCTTT CASSIQGAVEAFF
NA NA TRBJ2-7 TRBV5-1 TGCGCCAGCAGCCGGGGGATGACCTCGGGCGAGCAGTACTTC CASSRGMTSGEQYF
NA many TRBJ1-4 TRBV11-2 TGTGCCAGCAGGTCTAATGAAAAACTGTTTTTT CASRSNEKLFF
NA few TRBJ1-2 TRBV29-1 TGCAGCGTTGAATGGAGATCCTATGGCTACACCTTC CSVEWRSYGYTF
NA NA TRBJ1-1 TRBV19 TGTGCCAGTAGTGCTACAGGGCGCTCAAACACTGAAGCTTTCTTT CASSATGRSNTEAFF
NA many TRBJ2-7 TRBV7-6 TGTGCCAGCAGCCTTATATCGGGGGCGAACTCCTACGAGCAGTACTTC CASSLISGANSYEQYF
NA NA TRBJ2-5 TRBV24-1 TGTGCCACCAGTGATTTGGCGGGGAACAGAAAAGAGACCCAGTACTTC CATSDLAGNRKETQYF
NA NA TRBJ1-4 TRBV30 TGTGCCTGGAGAAACCCAGGGACGTATGAAAAACTGTTTTTT CAWRNPGTYEKLFF
NA few TRBJ1-1 TRBV20-1 TGCAGTGCTAGAGATGGAAGGGGACCTGAAGCTTTCTTT CSARDGRGPEAFF
NA NA TRBJ2-3 TRBV7-3 TGTACCAGCAGCTTAGGGGGGACCAGAGATACGCAGTATTTT CTSSLGGTRDTQYF
NA many TRBJ2-5 TRBV7-2 TGTGCCAGCAGCTTAGGGGAGTACCAAGAGACCCAGTACTTC CASSLGEYQETQYF
NA many TRBJ1-2 TRBV7-2 TGTGCCAGCAGCATTACAGGGCCCTATGGCTACACCTTC CASSITGPYGYTF
TRBD1 many TRBJ2-7 TRBV7-2 TGTGCCAGCAGCAAGGACAGGGCAACCTACGAGCAGTACTTC CASSKDRATYEQYF
TRBD1 many TRBJ1-4 TRBV3-1 TGTGCCAGCGTCAGGGGGCCGGGGATTGCTAATGAAAAACTGTTTTTT CASVRGPGIANEKLFF